This T cell receptor (beta chain) was recovered during a study of T cells after posttransplantation cyclophosphamide. Assay: immunoSEQ multiplex PCR; the TCRdb copy retains only in-frame clones and omits some. Singletons are absent from the sample, which has 40,000 to 55,000 clones. Study results and caveats: TRB clonality was highly associated with recipient CMV seropositivity and reactivation.

This clone was picked up many times. Its matching antigen is unknown. This CDR3 is 16 amino acids long. The V segment lost 3 bases and the J segment 1 base; nucleotides outside the gene matches: 7. The V gene's germline CDR1 is SGDLS and CDR2 YYNGEE. The chain couples TRBV9 to TRBJ2-3, with 8 bases lining up with TRBD1. Input material: PBMCs. This clonotype originated in a man aged 35 to 55 in good health, CMV-negative, and a related stem cell transplant donor. The CDR3 loop reads CASSARGRDGTDTQYF. In nucleotides, the CDR3 is TGTGCCAGCAGCGCCAGGGGGCGGGACGGCACAGATACGCAGTATTTT.